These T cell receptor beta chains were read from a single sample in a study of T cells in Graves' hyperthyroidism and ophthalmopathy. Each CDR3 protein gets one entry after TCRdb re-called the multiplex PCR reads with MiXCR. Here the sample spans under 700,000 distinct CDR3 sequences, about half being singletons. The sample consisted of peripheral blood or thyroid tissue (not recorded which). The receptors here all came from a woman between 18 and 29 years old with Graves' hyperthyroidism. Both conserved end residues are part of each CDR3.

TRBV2	CASSQWSLQETQYF
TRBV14	CASSQSWGDTNEKLFF
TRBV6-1	CASSRTGPPGGAFF
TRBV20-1	CSLTGGVNQPQHF
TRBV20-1	CSAKTGPTEAFF
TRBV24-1	CATSAKGQGNGYTF
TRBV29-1	CSAMDRGGGYTF
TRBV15	CATSSTSGYSNQPQHF
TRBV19	CATRQVSYGYTF
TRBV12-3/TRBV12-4	CASSFLGQRYEQYF
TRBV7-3	CASTPRVSNQPQHF
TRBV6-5	CASSPGRPQHF
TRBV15	CATTSSGRGEQYF
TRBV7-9	CASKLIGQGKNRPQHF
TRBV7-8	CASSLRAKSDSEQYF
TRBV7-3	CASSHYSGGELFF
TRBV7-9	CASSQEGRETYGYTF
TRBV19	CASSIDLSLAGGPVTQHF
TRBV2	CASSYSWTESYEQYF